This TCR beta chain emerged from a study of cytomegalovirus exposure and HLA in healthy donors (dated by TCRdb to 2016 to 2017). About the investigation overall: In an earlier analysis of several hundred of the donors, roughly 300 Gb of sequence data and 120 million or so unique TCR beta sequences from about 179 million T cells were reported. An early release that covered roughly 600 HLA-typed donors contained about 300 gigabases of sequencing data and approximately 85 million unique TCR sequences. The genetic ancestry cluster associated with self-reported Caucasian donors included over 65% of the roughly 360 genotyped donors. The study aimed to test whether cataloging public T cell receptors could reveal signatures of past pathogen exposure. Using immunosequencing, the study profiled T cell repertoires from 550 to 750 subjects and related those repertoires to cytomegalovirus serostatus. Along with the roughly 670-subject first cohort, a separate validation cohort of over a hundred different subjects was used. To predict cytomegalovirus infection status, the study brought together high-throughput TCR immunosequencing, statistical association of individual TCRs with disease status, and machine learning. A later analysis re-examined previously published TCR beta repertoires from more than 650 donors and added high-resolution HLA genotyping to investigate patterns of TCR occurrence. The later analysis used no new phenotypic data to find candidate immune exposures, relying instead on TCR beta sequences and their occurrence across donors. To decide whether each TCR beta V gene segment behaved as functional or pseudogenic, an earlier analysis of 587 of the donors relied on high-throughput TCR beta sequencing. Donor age, sex, ethnicity and CMV serostatus were compiled together with the repertoire data. Genome-wide SNP genotypes for about 60% of the 666 donors were used in a later genetic analysis, which treated that subset as a discovery cohort. Every discovery cohort repertoire had been produced on one sequencing platform. HLA typing included class I and class II loci at four-digit resolution. Typing coverage differed by locus: A, B, C, DRB1 and DQB1 were typed in roughly 620-630 donors, DQA1 in approximately 520, DPA1 in approximately 610, and DPB1 in roughly 470. Four or five DR-DQ haplotypes were handled as single units for association and clustering because linkage in the cohort was strong. Among 398 genotyped donors of the cohort, an average of around 250,000 unique TCR beta nucleotide sequences was sequenced per donor, of which approximately 19% were non-productive.

The paper as a whole reports these results and caveats: Roughly uniform sequencing depth across donors was assumed in presence/absence analyses, although this assumption may not hold. While some public TCRs were present in many individuals, most TCR sequences turned up only very rarely across donors. The study gave a list of 150 to 200 TCR beta chains associated with cytomegalovirus. Strong co-occurrence of HLA alleles, especially DR and DQ, made assigning TCR associations to individual alleles difficult. At a false discovery rate of 0.05, a later analysis linked under 20,000 TCR beta sequences to specific HLA alleles. In vitro tests confirmed that three of the cytomegalovirus-associated TCR beta chains recognize cytomegalovirus antigens. A later genetic analysis reported fewer N-insertions in productive TCRs among donors in an Asian-associated ancestry cluster than the approximately 700-donor mean. In an earlier analysis of approximately 590 of the donors, most TCR beta V segments appeared in productive rearrangements about 87% or about 30% of the time, broadly matching IMGT annotations. Several of the top co-occurrence clusters appeared to be linked to parvovirus B19, influenza, CMV and Epstein-Barr virus, according to a later analysis. In a later analysis, HLA-associated TCR beta chains were found to be more clonally expanded and to have lower generation probabilities than equally common non-associated chains. Linkage disequilibrium might explain the correlated functional status among segregating V segments, but an unknown experimental factor could not be ruled out. This cohort had only TCR beta chains sequenced, and the lack of alpha or paired-chain data limited which features could be detected. For the cohort, immune exposure information was limited to CMV serostatus. According to a later analysis, most CMV-associated TCR beta chains appeared to be HLA-restricted, and the HLA associations seemed to be driven largely by CMV exposure. Cytomegalovirus status was reported to be diagnosed by the classifier with high specificity and sensitivity in both the original and validation cohorts. Because HLA typing was missing for some donors at each locus, association tests included only the typed subset. A further reported finding was that TCR beta sequences accurately predicted the HLA-A and HLA-B alleles for most subjects in the first cohort. The authors suggested that the approach could potentially be extended to other disease states and immunological phenotypes. Some IMGT-functional V segments, including TRBV6-2 and TRBV6-3, could not be distinguished by the 87-base-pair reads and were therefore excluded. In a later genetic analysis, a missense DCLRE1C variant was associated with V-gene and J-gene trimming of TCR beta chains, and the association was replicated in an independent cohort. In a later analysis, the rate of TCR association differed among HLA loci, with DRB1 alleles having the most associated TCRs and HLA-C alleles having the fewest. The earlier analysis of around 600 of the donors excluded fewer than 20 rarely observed V segments, including chromosome 9 orphons, because counts were too low. A group of highly shared sequence variants was considered likely to be a technical artifact of the sequencing pipeline.

CDR1 SGHDT and CDR2 YYEEEE were looked up in the germline V gene. The junction shows trimming of 2 bases on V and 9 bases on J, and the gene matches do not reach 6 bases of it. The CDR3 runs 14 residues from the cysteine to the phenylalanine. Solely the CDR3 DNA is kept, with 42 bases framed from the first base. The cohort consisted of 650 to 850 healthy bone marrow donors. Cohort members were all nominally healthy when sampled, although unrecorded immune exposures were likely present. The donor was CMV seropositive and belonged to the group of over 250 seropositive cohort members. A peripheral blood sample was provided by each donor, and peripheral blood mononuclear cells were used for TCR beta sequencing. Genomic DNA was extracted from the blood cell samples with the Qiagen DNeasy Blood Extraction Kit. Comments on this clone: Its antigen specificity is not known. No base qualities exist here, and no much larger clone lies one base off it.

The receptor library was made with the immunoSEQ multiplex PCR assay. For the multiplex PCR, a mixture combining 60 forward primers for TCR Vbeta segments and 13 reverse primers for TCR Jbeta segments was used. Amplification of the CDR3 region of rearranged TCR beta genes was performed with a multiplex PCR assay on genomic DNA. The Illumina HiSeq System was used to sequence the amplified TCR beta libraries as 87-base-pair reads. On the authors' methods: In a later analysis, tens of millions of unique TCR beta chains were counted across the 650 to 700 repertoires, and roughly 11 million of these chains were shared by at least two donors. To remove PCR and sequencing errors, raw reads were error-corrected and collapsed into unique sequences using a nearest-neighbor algorithm that merged closely related sequences. V, D and J gene segments were assigned by aligning CDR3 sequences to IMGT reference sequences. For a sequence to be retained, a match of at least six nucleotides to both a V gene segment and a J gene segment was required. Rearrangements were called productive when the CDR3 lacked stop codons and stayed in frame with V and J; all others were non-productive. Following IMGT convention, CDR3 was defined as the stretch from the second conserved V-encoded cysteine to the conserved J-encoded phenylalanine. The earlier analysis of 450 to 750 of the donors excluded any sequence lacking an unambiguous match to a single V gene segment. An earlier analysis of fewer than 750 of the donors classified V segments as functional when productive rearrangements were above 56.7% and as segregating when the standard deviation between donors was above 5%. A statistical classification framework was developed to diagnose cytomegalovirus status using the catalog of TCR beta chain sequences. A later analysis assigned V and J genes by comparing TCR nucleotide sequences with IMGT/GENE-DB human TR gene sequences. In a later analysis, CDR3 sequences and most-parsimonious VDJ recombination scenarios were assigned using the TCRdist pipeline. A later analysis defined each TCR beta chain by its CDR3 amino acid sequence plus V-gene family, and excluded reads lacking a unique V-gene family. A later analysis removed nearly 600 highly shared, low-generation-probability nucleotide sequences to deal with suspected cross-contamination and a sequencing artifact. A later analysis calculated a clonal expansion index for each public chain from normalized within-repertoire ranks of inferred template counts. In a later analysis, generation probabilities were computed using a VDJ recombination model fitted to out-of-frame rearrangements, and the results were checked against IGoR. A later analysis scored TCR-TCR, TCR-HLA and TCR-CMV co-occurrence with hypergeometric tests, applying a repertoire-size bias correction to TCR pairs. False discovery rates were estimated in a later analysis by permuting HLA or CMV assignments 20 times. In a later analysis, co-occurring TCRs were grouped using DBSCAN, and TCRdist sequence similarity was added for clustering within HLA-allele-positive subsets. For co-occurrence clustering, repertoires with fewer than 30,000 or more than 120,000 public chains were excluded, along with several repertoires with anomalous nucleotide sharing. The table comes from immuneACCESS by way of TCRdb, which keeps in-frame sequences with V and J called. Part of the clones is missing from these tables; in studies checked, under half for an unresolved V gene and the rest for unknown reasons. That table furnishes V, J and clone size, whereas the DNA furnished D and trimming. This sample holds around 130,000 clones; roughly 8.6% were observed only once. The top ten clonotypes cover around 6% of the sample.

Source material: PBMCs. The rearranged chain carries TRBV5-6 and TRBJ2-1; 9 bases in the junction line up with TRBD2. The receptor's source is a woman in her thirties or forties in good health and CMV-seropositive. The CDR3 region: CASSLRGGAGEQFF. The sequence in DNA is TGTGCCAGCAGCTTACGCGGGGGGGCCGGTGAGCAGTTCTTC.